This is a list of T cell receptor beta chains from one sample in a study of response to subunit inactivated influenza vaccine. TCRdb itself ran the RT-PCR reads through MiXCR, one entry per CDR3 protein. The repertoire holds 650,000 to 800,000 distinct CDR3 sequences, with 15% to 20% as singletons. The specimen comprised PBMCs from blood, sampled approximately 5 days after vaccination. These receptors were taken from a man over 45 who received an inactivated influenza vaccine. The CDR3 runs from the conserved cysteine through the conserved F or W. D genes are given only for firm matches. Size is omitted from some rows. Given values are once, few, many or a class for expanded clones.

clone size: NA
J gene: TRBJ2-1
V gene: TRBV6-1
D gene: TRBD2
CDR3 protein: CASRLLAGVYNEQFF
CDR3 DNA: TGTGCCAGCAGGCTACTAGCGGGAGTGTACAATGAGCAGTTCTTC

clone size: NA
J gene: TRBJ2-7
V gene: TRBV4-2
D gene: TRBD2
CDR3 protein: CASSQGGGPYEQYF
CDR3 DNA: TGTGCCAGCAGCCAGGGGGGAGGGCCCTACGAGCAGTACTTC

clone size: many
J gene: TRBJ2-2
V gene: TRBV12-3/TRBV12-4
D gene: TRBD1
CDR3 protein: CASSLDRTGATGELFF
CDR3 DNA: TGTGCCAGCAGTTTAGATCGGACAGGTGCCACCGGGGAGCTGTTTTTT

clone size: NA
J gene: TRBJ2-1
V gene: TRBV7-2
D gene: NA
CDR3 protein: CASSKPDTANEQFF
CDR3 DNA: TGTGCCAGCAGCAAGCCCGACACGGCCAATGAGCAGTTCTTC

clone size: NA
J gene: TRBJ2-2
V gene: TRBV12-3/TRBV12-4
D gene: NA
CDR3 protein: CASSLFMTGELFF
CDR3 DNA: TGTGCCAGCAGTTTGTTTATGACCGGGGAGCTGTTTTTT

clone size: NA
J gene: TRBJ1-6
V gene: TRBV4-2
D gene: NA
CDR3 protein: CASSRGTVRGESSPLHF
CDR3 DNA: TGTGCCAGCAGCCGAGGCACAGTAAGAGGAGAGAGTTCACCCCTCCACTTT

clone size: few
J gene: TRBJ2-1
V gene: TRBV29-1
D gene: NA
CDR3 protein: CTFRGSPGWNTWSNEQFF
CDR3 DNA: TGCACCTTCCGGGGGTCTCCGGGTTGGAACACATGGTCGAATGAGCAGTTCTTC

clone size: few
J gene: TRBJ2-7
V gene: TRBV6-2/TRBV6-3
D gene: TRBD2
CDR3 protein: CASSTLTSGRAYEQYF
CDR3 DNA: TGTGCCAGCAGCACCTTGACTAGCGGGAGGGCCTACGAGCAGTACTTC

clone size: NA
J gene: TRBJ2-3
V gene: TRBV2
D gene: NA
CDR3 protein: CASRRDWGSTDTQYF
CDR3 DNA: TGTGCCAGCAGACGAGACTGGGGTAGCACAGATACGCAGTATTTT

clone size: few
J gene: TRBJ2-5
V gene: TRBV28
D gene: NA
CDR3 protein: CASSFPQYQETQYF
CDR3 DNA: TGTGCCAGCAGTTTCCCCCAGTACCAAGAGACCCAGTACTTC

clone size: few
J gene: TRBJ2-7
V gene: TRBV3-1
D gene: NA
CDR3 protein: CASSQGFEQYF
CDR3 DNA: TGTGCCAGCAGCCAAGGGTTTGAGCAGTACTTC